What follows is one TCR beta chain and its context. The antigen is not known. The V segment lost 0 bases and the J segment 5 bases; nucleotides outside the gene matches: 15. The germline V gene has CDR1 SGDLS and CDR2 YYNGEE. This CDR3 contains 18 residues. These data belong to a study of cytomegalovirus exposure and HLA in healthy donors. Broader study findings: A later analysis reportedly found fewer N-insertions in an Asian-associated ancestry cluster than the roughly 670-donor mean.

The primer mix had 60 Vbeta and 13 Jbeta primers. Measured with immunoSEQ multiplex PCR; TCRdb has only the in-frame clones, and not every one. The table gives around 130,000 clones; the top ten clones make up 1.5% to 2% of it. The V call is TRBV9, the J call TRBJ2-5, with 8 bases aligning to TRBD2. The sequenced sample consisted of PBMCs. The clonotype comes from a woman between 55 and 75 years old in good health and CMV-seronegative. CDR3 sequence (DNA): TGTGCCAGCAGCGTAGAGGGCGATATTAGCGGGGTGGGGGAGACCCAGTACTTC. Its protein product is CASSVEGDISGVGETQYF. Full variable domain (rest looked up from reference TRBV9 and TRBJ2-5): DSGVTQTPKHLITATGQRVTLRCSPRSGDLSVYWYQQSLDQGLQFLIQYYNGEERAKGNILERFSAQQFPDLHSELNLSSLELGDSALYFCASSVEGDISGVGETQYFGPGTRLLVL.